This TCR beta chain was captured by sequencing in a study of T-cell memory formation after mild COVID-19. The trim removed 6 bases at V and 4 bases at J, leaving 14 bases unmatched. Germline CDR1 is KGHSH and CDR2 is LQKENI. The CDR3 spans 17 residues. Using constant-segment primers, 5'RACE produced TCR alpha and TCR beta cDNA libraries carrying sample barcodes and UMIs. One entry per CDR3 protein, called by TCRdb with MiXCR from the 5' RACE reads. The sample includes hundreds of thousands of distinct CDR3 sequences, 20% to 25% seen only once; the top ten take around 7.7%. The chain employs TRBV18 and TRBJ2-1, with 8 bases lining up with TRBD2. The sequencing sample was made of PBMCs or a T cell subset sorted from them (not recorded which). This receptor was taken from an adult woman who had mild COVID-19 (a few samples of this study predate the infection). Cell type and time point are not known. The CDR3 reads CASSPTIGLAAYNEQFF. The CDR3 DNA reads TGTGCCAGCTCCCCAACCATCGGACTAGCCGCATACAATGAGCAGTTCTTC.